The 6 T cell receptor beta chains reported below all come from one sample, sequenced in a study of T cell responses to AZD1222 COVID-19 vaccine. TCRdb keeps only in-frame clones here, not all; method: immunoSEQ multiplex PCR. The sample holds about 140,000 clones; about 90% are singletons and the top ten take 3% to 4.5%. The material was peripheral blood, obtained on day 0 of AZD1222 vaccination. The receptors here all came from an adult in good health.

The CDR3: CASSYYGNTIYF. In DNA form, the CDR3 reads TGTGCCAGCAGTTACTACGGAAACACCATATATTTT. The V gene is TRBV6-2 or TRBV6-3, the J gene TRBJ1-3, with no clear D. The V and J ends lost 1 base and 4 bases respectively, with 2 bases between them. Germline CDR1 MNHEY, CDR2 SVGEGT. This CDR3 has 12 residues.

The V and J genes are TRBV19 and TRBJ1-2; 9 bases align to TRBD1. Losses at the gene ends were 8 bases for V and 10 bases for J; bases not matched to a gene: 14. Germline CDR1 LNHDA, CDR2 SQIVND (reference sequence). The CDR3 is 14 amino acids. The DNA of the CDR3 is TGTGCCAGTTGCGCCCAAGGGACAGGGAATGACTACACCTTC. Translated: CASCAQGTGNDYTF.

The V and J genes are TRBV7-8 and TRBJ1-5, with D perhaps TRBD1 (6 bases). The V gene's germline CDR1 is SGHVS and CDR2 FQNEAQ. The CDR3 has 14 amino acids. The V end lost 6 bases, the J end lost 6 bases, and 15 bases lay between the germline ends. CDR3 bases: TGTGCCAGCAGTTTCAGGGGAATGGGTCAGCCCCAGCATTTT. It codes for CASSFRGMGQPQHF.

The chain carries TRBV15 and TRBJ1-1; 7 bases fit TRBD1. CDR3 length: 14 amino acids. Unmatched junction bases numbered 8, after V lost 5 bases and J lost 5 bases. Germline-derived CDR1 and CDR2 are LNHNV and YYDKDF (reference sequence). The chain's CDR3 is CATSPDRARTEAFF. CDR3 nucleotides: TGTGCCACCAGCCCTGACAGGGCTAGGACTGAAGCTTTCTTT. The whole variable domain, remainder taken from reference TRBV15 and TRBJ1-1, is DAMVIQNPRYQVTQFGKPVTLSCSQTLNHNVMYWYQQKSSQAPKLLFHYYDKDFNNEADTPDNFQSRRPNTSFCFLDIRSPGLGDTAMYLCATSPDRARTEAFFGQGTRLTVV.

This chain links TRBV25-1 with TRBJ1-1; D remains ambiguous. CDR1 and CDR2 (germline): MGHDK, SYGVNS. The CDR3 totals 12 residues. V gave up 4 bases and J gave up 1 base, with 4 bases separating them. The DNA of the CDR3 is TGTGCCAGCAGTGGGAGGAACACTGAAGCTTTCTTT. Its translation is CASSGRNTEAFF.

The chain recombines TRBV29-1 with TRBJ2-7; D gene unclear. Looked up from germline, CDR1 is SQVTM and CDR2 is ANQGSEA. The germline V and J ends were trimmed by 2 bases and 6 bases, with 8 bases remaining between them. The CDR3 has 11 amino acids. The CDR3: CSVETGREQYF. CDR3 DNA sequence: TGCAGCGTTGAAACCGGTCGCGAGCAGTACTTC.